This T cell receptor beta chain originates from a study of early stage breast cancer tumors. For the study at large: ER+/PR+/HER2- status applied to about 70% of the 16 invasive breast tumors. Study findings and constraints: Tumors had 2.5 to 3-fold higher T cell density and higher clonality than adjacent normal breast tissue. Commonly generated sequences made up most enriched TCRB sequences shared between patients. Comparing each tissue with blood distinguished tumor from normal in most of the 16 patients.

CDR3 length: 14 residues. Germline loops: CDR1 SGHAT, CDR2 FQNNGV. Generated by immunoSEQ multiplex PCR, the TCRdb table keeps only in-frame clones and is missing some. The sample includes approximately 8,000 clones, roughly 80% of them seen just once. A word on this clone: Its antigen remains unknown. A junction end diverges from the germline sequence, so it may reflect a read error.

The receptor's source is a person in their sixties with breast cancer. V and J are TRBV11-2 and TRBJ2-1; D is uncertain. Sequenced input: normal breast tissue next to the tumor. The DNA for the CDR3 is TGTACCAGCAGCTTAGGTCTCGCCGTATGGGAGCAGTTCTTC. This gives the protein CTSSLGLAVWEQFF.